Only a few counts were recorded for the clone carrying this T cell receptor beta chain. This specimen comes from a study of blood T cells in healthy people across ages. A second PCR, run for about 7 to 11 cycles, used a sample-barcoded 5' primer plus a J-beta primer mix. MiXCR, run by TCRdb on the 5' RACE reads, gives a single entry per CDR3 protein. The sample yields around 1.7 million distinct CDR3 sequences, roughly 27% seen once. V was pared by 5 bases and J by 9 bases, with 12 bases of the junction left unmatched. This CDR3 has 15 residues. CDR1 is SGHTA and CDR2 is FQGNSA in the germline V gene.

The receptor's source is a woman in her thirties in good health. Material for sequencing was blood. The chain uses TRBV7-2 and TRBJ2-3; 9 bases map to TRBD2. The CDR3 reads CASSNSGTSFLTQYF. CDR3 nucleotide sequence: TGTGCCAGCAGCAACTCCGGGACTAGCTTCTTGACGCAGTATTTT.